This is a list of T cell receptor beta chains from one sample in a study of T-cell reconstitution after alpha-beta-depleted transplantation in children. TCRdb processed the PCR reads anew with MiXCR; each CDR3 protein has one entry. The table has around 340,000 distinct CDR3 sequences, about an eighth seen once. The sample in question was PBMCs, obtained from the stem cell graft. All receptors derive from a human donor who donated a stem cell graft to a child with Fanconi anemia. CDR3s leave out the opening cysteine and the closing phenylalanine or tryptophan.

TRBV14,TRBJ1-1,ASSQLYAAGGNTEAF
TRBV6-1,TRBJ1-3,ASSETPKGNTIY
TRBV6-4,TRBJ2-1,ATSRDPYGGRNEQF
TRBV6-2/TRBV6-3,TRBJ1-1,ASSYPGQGILNTEAF
TRBV10-3,TRBJ1-2,AISQDGLYGYT
TRBV28,TRBJ2-6,ASTEDLESNVLT
TRBV5-5,TRBJ1-2,ASSSSPGQGYGYT
TRBV9,TRBJ1-5,ASSVEGGGQPQH
TRBV6-1,TRBJ2-5,ASSAPGQGVETQY
TRBV7-9,TRBJ1-2,ASSLAASTSGYT
TRBV3-1,TRBJ1-2,ASRGDNGYGYT
TRBV25-1,TRBJ1-1,ASSEWAGQGGGEAF
TRBV29-1,TRBJ2-3,SVELRHQITDTQY
TRBV28,TRBJ1-1,ASSLWAGNTEAF
TRBV12-3/TRBV12-4,TRBJ1-1,ASSVTVNTEAF
TRBV7-8,TRBJ2-5,ASSPLAGQSQETQY
TRBV5-1,TRBJ2-1,ASSLVRVVGEQF
TRBV27,TRBJ2-1,ASKRASGFYNEQF
TRBV18,TRBJ2-6,ASSPRGTGVTGANVLT
TRBV14,TRBJ2-4,ASSQDLRHQY
TRBV12-3/TRBV12-4,TRBJ2-1,ASSLMSLGEQF
TRBV20-1,TRBJ1-1,SARMTGAGTEAF
TRBV7-7,TRBJ2-2,ASSRMGPGDTGELF
TRBV5-6,TRBJ2-5,ASSRLWTGKSETQY
TRBV10-3,TRBJ1-1,AIRDRTGNTEAF
TRBV20-1,TRBJ1-2,SANQGGATSYYT
TRBV2,TRBJ1-2,ASQTRFYGYT
TRBV9,TRBJ2-3,ASSAASLAGQGDTQY
TRBV6-5,TRBJ2-6,ASSYGEVAGANVLT
TRBV12-3/TRBV12-4,TRBJ2-3,ASSLWGPGTDTQY
TRBV10-3,TRBJ2-3,AISDPGVMTDTQY
TRBV7-2,TRBJ2-7,ASSLVSAGLSEQY
TRBV6-5,TRBJ1-6,ASSGGQPDLH
TRBV5-1,TRBJ2-5,ASASGYQGETQY
TRBV11-2,TRBJ2-2,ASSFMTGATGELF
TRBV5-1,TRBJ2-1,ASSPGQLEGEQF
TRBV6-2/TRBV6-3,TRBJ2-5,ASTSTETQY
TRBV13,TRBJ2-2,ASSLSLVAGELF
TRBV12-3/TRBV12-4,TRBJ2-3,ASSVDGRTDTQY
TRBV6-2/TRBV6-3,TRBJ1-1,ASKSRLGGGTEAF
TRBV9,TRBJ2-3,ASSVGGGRTDTQY
TRBV29-1,TRBJ2-2,SSRTGVNTGELF
TRBV12-3/TRBV12-4,TRBJ1-1,ASSLRTGKAF
TRBV25-1,TRBJ1-5,ASGDGQPQH
TRBV12-3/TRBV12-4,TRBJ1-5,ASSSSTGNQPQH
TRBV11-1,TRBJ2-1,ASNLRAGQGASYNEQF
TRBV5-6,TRBJ1-1,ASRVKGYYTEAF
TRBV24-1,TRBJ2-2,ATSDLSGRTGGHTGELF
TRBV7-9,TRBJ1-4,ASSLGVGEKLF
TRBV12-3/TRBV12-4,TRBJ1-6,ASTLNSPLH
TRBV30,TRBJ2-1,AWRAPSSYNEQF
TRBV29-1,TRBJ2-1,SVWGKYNEQF
TRBV12-5,TRBJ1-4,ASALNRGAANEKLF
TRBV10-3,TRBJ2-7,AISDNGFGSYEQY